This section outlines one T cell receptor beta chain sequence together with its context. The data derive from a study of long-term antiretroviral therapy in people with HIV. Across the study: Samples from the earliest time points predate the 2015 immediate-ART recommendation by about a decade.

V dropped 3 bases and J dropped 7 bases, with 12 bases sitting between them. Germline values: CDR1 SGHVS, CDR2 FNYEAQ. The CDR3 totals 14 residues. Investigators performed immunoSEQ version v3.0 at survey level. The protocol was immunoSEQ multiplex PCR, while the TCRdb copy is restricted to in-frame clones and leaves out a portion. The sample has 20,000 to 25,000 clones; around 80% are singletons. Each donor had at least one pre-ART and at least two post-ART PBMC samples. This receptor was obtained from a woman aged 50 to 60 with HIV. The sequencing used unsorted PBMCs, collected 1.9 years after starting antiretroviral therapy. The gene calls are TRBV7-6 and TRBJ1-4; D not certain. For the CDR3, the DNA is TGTGCCAGCAGCTTGGATAGGGTTGGTGAAAAACTGTTTTTT. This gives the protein CASSLDRVGEKLFF.